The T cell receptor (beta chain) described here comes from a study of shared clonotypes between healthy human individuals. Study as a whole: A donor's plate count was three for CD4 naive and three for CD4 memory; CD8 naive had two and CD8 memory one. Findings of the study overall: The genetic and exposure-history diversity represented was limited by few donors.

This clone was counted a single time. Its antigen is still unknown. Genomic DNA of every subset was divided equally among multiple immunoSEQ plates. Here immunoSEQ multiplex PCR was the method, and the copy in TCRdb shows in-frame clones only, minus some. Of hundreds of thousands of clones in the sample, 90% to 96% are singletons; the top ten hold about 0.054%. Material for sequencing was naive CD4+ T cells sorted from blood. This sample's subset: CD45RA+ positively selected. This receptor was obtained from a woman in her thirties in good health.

The CDR3 sequence is CASSSQGRVTGELFF. The CDR3 DNA reads as TGTGCCAGCAGTAGTCAGGGGAGGGTCACCGGGGAGCTGTTTTTT. V gene TRBV6-6 combines with J gene TRBJ2-2, with TRBD2 as a possible D gene (7 bases). From germline, CDR1 is MNHNY and CDR2 SVGAGI (reference sequence). The CDR3 covers 15 residues. Trimming removed 5 bases from V and 4 bases from J, with 14 bases in between.